This record covers a single TCR beta chain. TCRdb's table, derived via immunoSEQ multiplex PCR, lists solely in-frame clones and lacks some. The table includes 260,000 or so clones, roughly 82% detected once. Deletions cut 0 bases from V and 7 bases from J, with 19 bases between. CDR3 length: 16 amino acids. CDR1 and CDR2 from the germline V gene are SQVTM and ANQGSEA. These data come from a study of control samples from healthy donors and cancer patients. Sequencing used PBMCs. The gene calls are TRBV29-1 and TRBJ2-1; no firm D call. The TCR originated in a woman in her sixties or seventies with lung cancer. The CDR3 region is CSVEDLSGLARNEQFF. CDR3 bases: TGCAGCGTTGAAGATCTATCGGGTTTAGCCCGGAATGAGCAGTTCTTC.